Listed below are T cell receptor beta chains from one sample, sequenced in a study of T cell responses to AZD1222 COVID-19 vaccine. Data came from immunoSEQ multiplex PCR; TCRdb stores just in-frame clones and leaves some out. The table includes approximately 90,000 clones, less than 90% detected once. This sample comprised peripheral blood, obtained on day 0 of AZD1222 vaccination. The receptors stem from an adult in good health. The CDR3 runs from the conserved cysteine through the conserved F or W. D genes are given only for firm matches.

j_call v_call d_call cdr3_aa
TRBJ2-7 TRBV28 NA CASSLGTVYEQYF
TRBJ1-2 TRBV6-5 TRBD1 CASRYGTGGNYGYTF
TRBJ1-2 TRBV6-2/TRBV6-3 TRBD1 CASSYSDRGYGYTF
TRBJ1-2 TRBV29-1 NA CSVERGGLSDGYTF
TRBJ1-4 TRBV5-1 NA CASSLGSSVEKLFF
TRBJ1-5 TRBV6-5 NA CASSSYQPQHF
TRBJ1-1 TRBV11-2 NA CASSGGLMNTEAFF
TRBJ1-1 TRBV4-1 NA CASSQSGQASTEAFF
TRBJ2-2 TRBV5-1 NA CASRENTGELFF
TRBJ2-7 TRBV19 NA CASSMEGNSYEQYF
TRBJ2-4 TRBV28 NA CASRGLAKNIQYF
TRBJ2-2 TRBV7-3 TRBD2 CASREIAGNTGELFF
TRBJ2-1 TRBV10-2 TRBD2 CASSGGELAVNNEQFF
TRBJ1-5 TRBV19 NA CASSMDGNQPQHF
TRBJ1-5 TRBV23-1 TRBD1 CASSQKGAQDQPQHF
TRBJ2-3 TRBV9 NA CASSVRLGGDTQYF
TRBJ2-1 TRBV5-1 NA CASSLEASVFPYNEQFF
TRBJ2-1 TRBV12-3/TRBV12-4 NA CASSLGTYNEQFF
TRBJ1-2 TRBV28 NA CASSLRYGYTF
TRBJ1-5 TRBV19 NA CASSTGTRYSNQPQHF
TRBJ1-1 TRBV4-1 TRBD1 CASSQVGLGTGNTEAFF
TRBJ2-7 TRBV28 NA CASTTSGRIEQYF
TRBJ1-1 TRBV20-1 NA CSARGRMGVIF
TRBJ2-7 TRBV28 NA CASRSSSYEQYF
TRBJ2-7 TRBV10-3 NA CAIRDSPSREQYF
TRBJ1-1 TRBV24-1 NA CATSPEQGFNTEAFF
TRBJ1-5 TRBV19 NA CASSIRDNQPQHF
TRBJ2-7 TRBV12-3/TRBV12-4 TRBD2 CASSFGGAEQYF
TRBJ2-3 TRBV7-2 TRBD2 CASSHLSGSADTQYF
TRBJ1-4 TRBV5-1 NA CASSLGSGVTNEKLFF
TRBJ2-6 TRBV29-1 NA CSVDSGANVLTF
TRBJ2-7 TRBV6-5 NA CASSYSYNGGHEQYF
TRBJ1-2 TRBV13 TRBD1 CASSFIDPRTGDGYTF
TRBJ1-1 TRBV28 NA CASRGGGGWMNTEAFF
TRBJ2-2 TRBV3-1/TRBV3-2 TRBD1 CASSQGQGVAGELFF
TRBJ1-5 TRBV18 TRBD1 CASSPGQGAGEPQHF
TRBJ1-2 TRBV7-8 NA CASSQGTGGYTF
TRBJ1-6 TRBV21-1 NA CASSPAHQEPLHF
TRBJ1-6 TRBV6-5 NA CASRSYNSPLHF
TRBJ2-2 TRBV7-3 NA CASSYGTGELFF
TRBJ1-1 TRBV27 NA CASSPGSGQNTEAFF
TRBJ1-3 TRBV10-2 NA CASSDHRSNSGNTIYF
TRBJ2-7 TRBV6-5 NA CASSYRATYEQYF
TRBJ1-6 TRBV28 NA CASRFAVWSPLHF
TRBJ2-3 TRBV15 NA CATSRGLVGGTDTQYF
TRBJ1-6 TRBV25-1 TRBD1 CASSEAPGGSSYNSPLHF
TRBJ2-5 TRBV5-5 TRBD2 CASSQALAGGQETQYF
TRBJ2-3 TRBV5-5 NA CASSRGTDTQYF
TRBJ1-1 TRBV29-1 NA CSVERSTGSTEAFF
TRBJ2-7 TRBV7-8 NA CASSLVSSPGEQYF
TRBJ1-1 TRBV28 NA CASSLRRATEAFF
TRBJ2-7 TRBV6-6 NA CASNPMVGAGEQYF
TRBJ1-1 TRBV30 TRBD1 CAWSSGGGTEAFF
TRBJ1-5 TRBV3-1/TRBV3-2 TRBD1 CASSQAGTGNQPQHF
TRBJ1-2 TRBV28 NA CASNDRNYGYTF
TRBJ2-1 TRBV4-2 NA CASSQVGDLANEQFF
TRBJ1-5 TRBV19 NA CASWPRGDLSNQPQHF